Each of the 29 T cell receptor beta chains below was sequenced from the same sample in a study of cytomegalovirus exposure and HLA in healthy donors (dated by TCRdb to the late 2010s). The library was made by the immunoSEQ multiplex PCR assay. A mixture of 60 forward primers for TCR Vbeta segments and 13 reverse primers for TCR Jbeta segments was used in the multiplex PCR. TCRdb obtained this table from immuneACCESS and retained in-frame rearrangements with V and J assigned. These tables miss some clones; where compared with another copy, unresolved V genes account for less than half of the shortfall, and the remainder is unexplained. This sample comprises around 140,000 clones, about 80% of them detected only once. The biggest ten clones account for over 1.5% of the sample. The sample comprised PBMCs. These receptors were taken from a middle-aged man in good health and CMV-seronegative.

As regards this clone: An end of the junction differs from the germline gene, which may be a read error. This CDR3 reads CATSLAGGIEQFF. CDR3 bases: TGTGCCACCAGCCTAGCGGGAGGGATTGAGCAGTTCTTC. The chain links TRBV7-8 to TRBJ2-1, with 12 bases fitting TRBD2. This CDR3 has 13 residues. Germline V gives CDR1 SGHVS, CDR2 FQNEAQ.

The rearrangement joins TRBV10-3 to TRBJ1-1, with D tentatively TRBD1 (6 bases). The CDR3 length is 15 residues. CDR1 and CDR2 (germline): ENHRY, SYGVKD. V lost 6 bases and J 0 bases, leaving 14 bases between the germline ends. The CDR3 region is CAIRTGSSMNTEAFF. The CDR3 DNA reads TGTGCCATCAGAACAGGGTCGAGTATGAACACTGAAGCTTTCTTT.

The chain recombines TRBV29-1 with TRBJ2-7, with 12 bases matching TRBD2. This CDR3 is 15 amino acids long. The ends lost 6 bases at V and 5 bases at J; junction bases unmatched: 11. The germline V gene has CDR1 SQVTM and CDR2 ANQGSEA. The CDR3 sequence is CSVRLAGDAGHEQYF. The CDR3 nucleotides are TGCAGCGTGAGACTAGCGGGAGATGCCGGGCACGAGCAGTACTTC.

This clone appeared a single time. The gene calls are TRBV6-4 and TRBJ2-1, with D perhaps TRBD2 (5 bases). V dropped 2 bases and J dropped 6 bases, with 11 bases sitting between them. The CDR3 length is 14 residues. Germline CDR1 MRHNA, CDR2 SNTAGT. The CDR3 nucleotides are TGTGCCAGCAGTGACCCCGGACTTGGCAATGAGCAGTTCTTC. Translation: CASSDPGLGNEQFF.

This clone was counted once. The chain uses TRBV7-3 and TRBJ2-1; maybe TRBD2 (5 bases). Germline lookup yields CDR1 SGHTA and CDR2 FQGTGA. The CDR3 runs 17 residues. The V end was cut by 5 bases, the J end by 0 bases, with 17 bases between. CDR3 region: CASSLGDGDGSYNEQFF. CDR3 DNA sequence: TGTGCCAGCAGCCTCGGGGATGGGGATGGCTCCTACAATGAGCAGTTCTTC. Based on the CDR3 plus reference TRBV7-3 and TRBJ2-1, the full variable domain is GAGVSQTPSNKVTEKGKYVELRCDPISGHTALYWYRQSLGQGPEFLIYFQGTGAADDSGLPNDRFFAVRPEGSVSTLKIQRTERGDSAVYLCASSLGDGDGSYNEQFFGPGTRLTVL.

V usage is TRBV2 and J usage is TRBJ2-4; tentative D call: TRBD1 (7 bases). V lost 4 bases and J 12 bases, leaving 22 bases between the germline ends. Germline CDR1 and CDR2: SNHLY and FYNNEI. CDR3 length: 15 residues. The CDR3 coding sequence is TGTGCCAGCAGTGTCCTGGGAAGGGGGCGGGACAGTCAGTACTTC. This encodes CASSVLGRGRDSQYF.

The genes are TRBV6-6 and TRBJ1-2; D might be TRBD1 (6 bases). Germline CDR1 is MNHNY and CDR2 is SVGAGI (reference sequence). The CDR3 runs 15 residues. V was shortened by 4 bases and J by 1 base, with 13 bases between the two germline ends. CDR3 protein: CASSSRDTGNYGYTF. The CDR3 DNA reads TGTGCCAGCAGTTCAAGGGACACTGGTAACTATGGCTACACCTTC.

The chain uses TRBV27 and TRBJ1-6; 7 bases are shared with TRBD1. This CDR3 is 15 amino acids long. Germline CDR1 is MNHEY and CDR2 is SMNVEV (reference sequence). The V segment lost 7 bases and the J segment 8 bases; nucleotides outside the gene matches: 11. The CDR3 region has the DNA TGTGCCAGCAATCCTTCAGGGGGGACCCATTCACCCCTCCACTTT. Translated: CASNPSGGTHSPLHF.

This chain links TRBV15 with TRBJ1-5; 9 bases fit TRBD1. CDR1 LNHNV and CDR2 YYDKDF come from the germline V gene (reference sequence). The CDR3 totals 16 residues. With 5 bases clipped from V and 5 bases from J, the junction kept 10 bases outside the gene matches. The CDR3, as DNA: TGTGCCACCAGCTTAAGGGACAGGGATATGGATCAGCCCCAGCATTTT. This translates into CATSLRDRDMDQPQHF.

This chain connects TRBV19 to TRBJ1-5, with a weak D call TRBD1 (6 bases). The CDR3 runs to 15 residues. V lost 7 bases to trimming and J lost 3 bases, with 16 bases between them. Germline V gene sequence: CDR1 LNHDA, CDR2 SQIVND (reference sequence). CDR3 coding DNA: TGTGCCAGTACCATAGGGCGACAGGTCAATCAGCCCCAGCATTTT. It specifies CASTIGRQVNQPQHF.

The chain is built from TRBV21-1 and TRBJ2-4; whether TRBD1, the table's D call, matches the DNA was not checked. TRBV21-1 is tagged as a pseudogene. This CDR3 region has 11 residues. The CDR3 loop reads CASHRGNIQYF. CDR3 coding DNA: TGTGCCAGCCACAGGGGAAACATTCAGTACTTC.

This clone was observed a few times. The chain's CDR3 is CASSSWTASSGNTIYF. CDR3 bases: TGTGCCAGCAGCAGTTGGACAGCCAGCTCTGGAAACACCATATATTTT. V is TRBV13 and J is TRBJ1-3, with D perhaps matching TRBD1 (6 bases). The CDR3 has 16 amino acids. Germline loops: CDR1 PRHDT, CDR2 FYEKMQ (reference sequence). V gave up 5 bases and J gave up 0 bases, with 14 bases separating them. Drawing the rest from reference TRBV13 and TRBJ1-3, the complete variable domain is AAGVIQSPRHLIKEKRETATLKCYPIPRHDTVYWYQQGPGQDPQFLISFYEKMQSDKGSIPDRFSAQQFSDYHSELNMSSLELGDSALYFCASSSWTASSGNTIYFGEGSWLTVV.

The rearrangement joins TRBV4-3 to TRBJ2-3; the match to TRBD2 covers 9 bases. CDR1 is LGHNA and CDR2 is YSLEER in the germline V gene. CDR3 length: 16 residues. V shed 1 base and J 2 bases; nucleotides not matched to a gene: 4. CDR3 sequence (DNA): TGCGCCAGCAGCCAAGGAAGCGGGGGGTCCACAGATACGCAGTATTTT. Amino acid sequence: CASSQGSGGSTDTQYF.

V gene TRBV2 combines with J gene TRBJ2-1; D might be TRBD1 (5 bases). V was cut by 4 bases and J by 2 bases, with 18 bases left in between. The CDR3 has 17 amino acids. Germline CDR1 reads SNHLY; CDR2 reads FYNNEI. CDR3 sequence: CASSALETAYTYNEQFF. The CDR3 DNA is TGTGCCAGCAGTGCCCTCGAGACAGCCTATACCTACAATGAGCAGTTCTTC.

The chain joins TRBV6-6 to TRBJ2-3, with 15 positions matching TRBD2. CDR1 is MNHNY, CDR2 SVGAGI, per germline (reference sequence). V gave up 5 bases and J gave up 11 bases; unmatched junction bases: 8. The CDR3 spans 15 residues. This CDR3 reads CASSEGLAGGEGQYF. The CDR3 bases are TGTGCCAGCAGTGAGGGACTAGCGGGGGGCGAAGGGCAGTATTTT.

The V and J genes are TRBV4-1 and TRBJ1-3; 9 bases align to TRBD1. The CDR3 has 17 residues. Trimming cost V 0 bases and J 2 bases; bases outside gene matches: 5. Germline lookup yields CDR1 MGHRA and CDR2 YSYEKL. This CDR3 reads CASSQELRQGAGNTIYF. CDR3 nucleotide sequence: TGCGCCAGCAGCCAAGAATTAAGACAGGGGGCTGGAAACACCATATATTTT.

CDR3 in amino acids: CASRLQGQVRSPLHF. DNA for the CDR3: TGTGCCAGCCGATTACAGGGTCAGGTCCGTTCACCCCTCCACTTT. V usage is TRBV28 and J usage is TRBJ1-6; D is perhaps TRBD1 (6 bases). Trimming left V 8 bases short and J 9 bases short, with 20 bases between. From germline, CDR1 is MDHEN and CDR2 SYDVKM. The CDR3 extends over 15 amino acids.

The table lists this clone with a count of one. V is TRBV9 and J is TRBJ2-3; 14 nucleotides match TRBD2. The V gene end was trimmed by 6 bases and the J gene end by 1 base; junction bases not matched to a gene: 4. The germline V gene encodes CDR1 SGDLS and CDR2 YYNGEE. CDR3 length: 16 amino acids. CDR3 region: CASTLGLAGGTDTQYF. DNA for the CDR3: TGTGCCAGCACCCTGGGACTAGCGGGGGGCACAGATACGCAGTATTTT.

The gene calls are TRBV4-2 and TRBJ1-1, with D perhaps matching TRBD1 (5 bases). Trimming took off 4 bases at V and 1 base at J, with 7 bases between the two ends. Germline lookup yields CDR1 LGHNA and CDR2 YNFKEQ. The CDR3 contains 13 residues. This chain's CDR3 is CASSRGGNTEAFF. CDR3 nucleotide sequence: TGTGCCAGCAGCCGGGGGGGGAACACTGAAGCTTTCTTT.

CDR3 coding DNA: TGTGCCAGCAGCATGGACAGGGCAAGACTAGCGGGAGGAGAGACCCAGTACTTC. Its translation is CASSMDRARLAGGETQYF. J is TRBJ2-5 and V is TRBV25-1; 13 nucleotides align to TRBD2. Germline CDR1 and CDR2: MGHDK and SYGVNS. This CDR3 contains 18 residues. The ends lost 6 bases at V and 4 bases at J; junction bases unmatched: 14.

The genes are TRBV27 and TRBJ2-7; 7 bases match TRBD1. CDR1 MNHEY and CDR2 SMNVEV come from the germline V gene (reference sequence). The length of the CDR3 is 13 residues. V was pared by 5 bases and J by 3 bases, with 4 bases of the junction left unmatched. CDR3 DNA: TGTGCCAGCAGTGTGGGACAGTACTACGAGCAGTACTTC. Amino acid sequence: CASSVGQYYEQYF.

The chain links TRBV30 to TRBJ2-2; TRBD1 matches at 7 bases. The CDR3 contains 14 residues. V gave up 2 bases and J gave up 0 bases; unmatched junction bases: 0. The germline CDR1 and CDR2 sequences are GTSNPN and SVGIG (reference sequence). The CDR3 sequence is CAWSTGANTGELFF. CDR3 sequence (DNA): TGTGCCTGGAGTACAGGGGCGAACACCGGGGAGCTGTTTTTT.

V usage is TRBV21-1 and J usage is TRBJ1-2; TRBD1, the table's D call, lacks a check against the DNA. TRBV21-1 is designated a pseudogene. The length of the CDR3 is 14 residues. CDR3 coding DNA: TGTGCCAGCAGCAAAGGGGCGGCAGGGCGAGGCTACACCTTC. Its protein product is CASSKGAAGRGYTF.

The genes are TRBV27 and TRBJ2-6; no definite D call. The CDR3 spans 17 residues. Trimming removed 2 bases from V and 3 bases from J, with 14 bases in between. Germline V gene data show CDR1 as MNHEY and CDR2 as SMNVEV (reference sequence). CDR3 amino acids: CASSLVYWQDGANVLTF. The DNA of the CDR3 is TGTGCCAGCAGTTTAGTGTATTGGCAGGATGGGGCCAACGTCCTGACTTTC.

The chain is built from TRBV5-6 and TRBJ1-4, with TRBD1 matching 7 bases. V dropped 4 bases and J dropped 2; count of bases not matched to a gene: 8. Germline-derived CDR1 and CDR2 are SGHDT and YYEEEE. The CDR3 runs to 16 residues. DNA for the CDR3: TGTGCCAGCAGCCTAATGGAGGGGGCGACTAATGAAAAACTGTTTTTT. Protein product: CASSLMEGATNEKLFF.

This clone showed up just once. This chain joins TRBV4-2 and TRBJ2-1; the match to TRBD2 covers 9 bases. The V gene's germline CDR1 is LGHNA and CDR2 YNFKEQ. J gave up 9 bases and V 2 bases, and 11 bases lay outside the gene matches. The CDR3 is 16 amino acids. Here the CDR3 reads CASSQLLAGGPGEQFF. For the CDR3, the DNA is TGTGCCAGCAGCCAATTGCTCGCGGGGGGGCCCGGTGAGCAGTTCTTC.

The rearrangement links TRBV5-1 to TRBJ2-3, with 8 bases matching TRBD2. With V trimmed by 7 bases and J by 5 bases, 15 bases remained unmatched. This CDR3 region has 16 residues. The germline CDR1 and CDR2 sequences are SGHRS and YFSETQ. CDR3 sequence: CASQVTAGVFGDTQYF. CDR3 nucleotide sequence: TGCGCCAGCCAGGTGACAGCGGGAGTATTCGGAGATACGCAGTATTTT.

The V gene is TRBV5-1, the J gene TRBJ2-5; tentatively, D is TRBD2 (5 bases). There are 15 residues in the CDR3. CDR1 and CDR2 from the germline V gene are SGHRS and YFSETQ. The V end was cut by 0 bases, the J end by 5 bases, with 14 bases between. DNA for the CDR3: TGCGCCAGCAGCTTGGCCGGGATCGCGGGTGAGACCCAGTACTTC. Translated: CASSLAGIAGETQYF. Filled out from reference TRBV5-1 and TRBJ2-5, the complete variable domain reads KAGVTQTPRYLIKTRGQQVTLSCSPISGHRSVSWYQQTPGQGLQFLFEYFSETQRNKGNFPGRFSGRQFSNSRSEMNVSTLELGDSALYLCASSLAGIAGETQYFGPGTRLLVL.

The chain couples TRBV28 to TRBJ2-5, with a possible D match to TRBD1 (6 bases). The V gene's germline CDR1 is MDHEN and CDR2 SYDVKM. The CDR3 extends over 15 amino acids. Trimming shortened V by 4 bases and J by 2 bases, and 14 bases separated the two germline ends. The CDR3 reads CASSSDRTNQETQYF. Here the CDR3 DNA reads TGTGCCAGCAGTTCCGACAGGACAAATCAAGAGACCCAGTACTTC.